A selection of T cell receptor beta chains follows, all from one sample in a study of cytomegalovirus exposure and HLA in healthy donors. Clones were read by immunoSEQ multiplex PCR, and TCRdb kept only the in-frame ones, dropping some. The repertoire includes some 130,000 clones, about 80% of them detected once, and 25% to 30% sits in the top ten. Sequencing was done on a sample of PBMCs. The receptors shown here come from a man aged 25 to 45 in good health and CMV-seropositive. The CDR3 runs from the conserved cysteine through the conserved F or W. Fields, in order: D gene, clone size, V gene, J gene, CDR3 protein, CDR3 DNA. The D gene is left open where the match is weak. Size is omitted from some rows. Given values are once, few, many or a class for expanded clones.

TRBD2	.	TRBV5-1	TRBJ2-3	CASSFLPSGRHGADTQYF	TGCGCCAGCAGCTTCTTACCCAGCGGGAGACATGGTGCAGATACGCAGTATTTT
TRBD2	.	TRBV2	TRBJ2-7	CASGLAGYEQYF	TGTGCCAGCGGACTAGCGGGCTACGAGCAGTACTTC
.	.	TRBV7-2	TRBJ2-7	CASSPGWVTYEQYF	TGTGCCAGCAGCCCAGGCTGGGTTACCTACGAGCAGTACTTC
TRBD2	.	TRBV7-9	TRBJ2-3	CASSPGTSGGNTDTQYF	TGTGCCAGCAGCCCCGGGACTAGCGGGGGTAACACAGATACGCAGTATTTT
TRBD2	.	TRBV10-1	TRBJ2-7	CASSEASGSYEQYF	TGCGCCAGCAGTGAGGCTAGCGGGAGTTACGAGCAGTACTTC
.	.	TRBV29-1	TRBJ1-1	CSVVRPQDTEAFF	TGCAGCGTTGTGCGCCCTCAGGACACTGAAGCTTTCTTT
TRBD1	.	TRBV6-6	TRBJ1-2	CASSTTGKGYTF	TGTGCCAGCAGTACGACAGGGAAGGGCTACACCTTC
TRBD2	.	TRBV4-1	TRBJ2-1	CASSQGLAGENEQFF	TGCGCCAGCAGCCAAGGTCTAGCGGGAGAAAATGAGCAGTTCTTC
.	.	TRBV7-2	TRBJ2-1	CASSRGLAVAEQFF	TGTGCCAGCAGCCGGGGGCTAGCGGTGGCTGAGCAGTTCTTC
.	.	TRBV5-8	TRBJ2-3	CASRAAGRQARTDTQYF	TGTGCCAGCAGGGCCGCCGGTCGCCAGGCCCGCACAGATACGCAGTATTTT
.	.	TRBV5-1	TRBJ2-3	CASTWGRTDTQYF	TGCGCCAGCACCTGGGGGCGCACAGATACGCAGTATTTT
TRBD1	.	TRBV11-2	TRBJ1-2	CASSSHQQDRGEKGYTF	TGTGCCAGCAGCTCTCATCAGCAGGACAGGGGGGAAAAAGGCTACACCTTC
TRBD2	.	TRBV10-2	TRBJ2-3	CASSDIAGSYGQYF	TGCGCCAGCAGTGATATAGCGGGATCTTATGGGCAGTATTTT
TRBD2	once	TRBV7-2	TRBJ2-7	CASSSQRGGLYEQYF	TGTGCCAGCAGCTCTCAGCGGGGGGGCCTGTACGAGCAGTACTTC
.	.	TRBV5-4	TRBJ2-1	CASSTPDGTRFAYNEQFF	TGTGCCAGCAGCACCCCGGATGGAACTAGATTCGCCTACAATGAGCAGTTCTTC
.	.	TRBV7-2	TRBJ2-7	CASSLDLTGYEQYF	TGTGCCAGCAGCTTAGATTTAACAGGCTACGAGCAGTACTTC
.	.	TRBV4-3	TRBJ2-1	CASSQDHVPGGPYSSYNEQFF	TGCGCCAGCAGCCAAGATCATGTCCCGGGGGGCCCGTACAGCTCCTACAATGAGCAGTTCTTC
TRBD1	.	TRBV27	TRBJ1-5	CASSPTSGQVARPQHF	TGTGCCAGCAGTCCCACGTCCGGACAGGTCGCGCGGCCCCAGCATTTT
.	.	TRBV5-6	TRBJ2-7	CASSFGLRAPASYEQYF	TGTGCCAGCAGCTTTGGGTTGAGGGCCCCGGCCTCCTACGAGCAGTACTTC
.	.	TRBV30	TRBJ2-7	CAWSVRGPYEQYF	TGTGCCTGGAGTGTACGGGGTCCCTACGAGCAGTACTTC
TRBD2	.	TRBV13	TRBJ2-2	CASSLAPSGGQRGGELFF	TGTGCCAGCAGCTTAGCCCCTAGCGGGGGCCAACGGGGGGGGGAGCTGTTTTTT
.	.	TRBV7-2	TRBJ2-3	CASSLQGPDTQYF	TGTGCCAGCAGCTTACAGGGTCCAGATACGCAGTATTTT
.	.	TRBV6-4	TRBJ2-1	CASSDEEDNEQFF	TGTGCCAGCAGTGACGAAGAGGACAATGAGCAGTTCTTC
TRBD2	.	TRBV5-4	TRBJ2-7	CASSSTSRSYEQYF	TGTGCCAGCAGCTCGACTAGCAGATCCTACGAGCAGTACTTC
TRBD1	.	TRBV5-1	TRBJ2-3	CASSPTGGGADTQYF	TGCGCCAGCAGCCCCACAGGGGGCGGTGCGGATACGCAGTATTTT
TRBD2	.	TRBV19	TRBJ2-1	CASSIPGLGSEQFF	TGTGCCAGTAGTATACCCGGACTAGGGAGTGAGCAGTTCTTC
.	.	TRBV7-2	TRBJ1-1	CASSLVQYTEAFF	TGTGCCAGCAGCTTAGTACAGTACACTGAAGCTTTCTTT
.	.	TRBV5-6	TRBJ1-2	CASSLARGLHYGYTF	TGTGCCAGCAGCTTGGCCAGAGGGCTCCACTATGGCTACACCTTC
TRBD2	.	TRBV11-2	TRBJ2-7	CASSLVRASGHYEQYF	TGTGCCAGCAGCTTAGTTCGGGCTAGCGGCCACTACGAGCAGTACTTC
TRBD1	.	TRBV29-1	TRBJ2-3	CSAPGQGITDTQYF	TGCAGCGCCCCCGGACAGGGTATTACAGATACGCAGTATTTT
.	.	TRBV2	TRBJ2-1	CASSELGGGHNEQFF	TGTGCCAGCAGTGAATTGGGGGGGGGCCACAATGAGCAGTTCTTC
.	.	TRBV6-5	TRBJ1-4	CASSYSSGDGEKLFF	TGTGCCAGCAGTTACTCATCGGGTGACGGCGAAAAACTGTTTTTT
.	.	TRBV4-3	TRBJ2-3	CASSQRETPKDTQYF	TGCGCCAGCAGCCAACGGGAGACCCCAAAAGATACGCAGTATTTT
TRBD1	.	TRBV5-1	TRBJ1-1	CASSQAQGARNTEAFF	TGCGCCAGCAGCCAAGCACAGGGGGCGAGGAACACTGAAGCTTTCTTT
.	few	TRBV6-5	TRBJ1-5	CASSSRGSNQPQHF	TGTGCCAGCAGCTCCAGGGGAAGCAATCAGCCCCAGCATTTT
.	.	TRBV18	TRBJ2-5	CASSLGSPQETQYF	TGTGCCAGCTCACTCGGGTCGCCCCAAGAGACCCAGTACTTC
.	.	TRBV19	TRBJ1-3	CASSWRGTGNTIYF	TGTGCCAGTAGTTGGCGGGGGACTGGAAACACCATATATTTT
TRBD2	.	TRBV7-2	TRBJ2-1	CASSFEASGQYNEQFF	TGTGCCAGCAGCTTCGAAGCTAGCGGGCAATACAATGAGCAGTTCTTC
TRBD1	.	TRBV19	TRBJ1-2	CASTKGGFSYGYTF	TGTGCCAGTACGAAAGGGGGCTTTTCCTATGGCTACACCTTC
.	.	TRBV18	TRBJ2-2	CASSPSEQKTGELFF	TGTGCCAGCTCACCATCGGAACAGAAGACCGGGGAGCTGTTTTTT
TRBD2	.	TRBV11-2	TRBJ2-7	CASSKTGTISYEQYF	TGTGCCAGCAGCAAGACCGGGACTATCTCCTACGAGCAGTACTTC
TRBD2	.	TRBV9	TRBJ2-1	CASSVGGRASYNEQFF	TGTGCCAGCAGCGTAGGTGGGAGGGCCTCTTACAATGAGCAGTTCTTC
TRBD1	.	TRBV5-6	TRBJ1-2	CASSPRLQGATYGYTF	TGTGCCAGCAGCCCCCGACTCCAGGGGGCAACGTATGGCTACACCTTC
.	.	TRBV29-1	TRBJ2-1	CSVEGSRLEFSYNEQFF	TGCAGCGTTGAAGGTTCGAGACTAGAGTTCTCCTACAATGAGCAGTTCTTC
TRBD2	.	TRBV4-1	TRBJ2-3	CASSQDLGTTTNPPTDTQYF	TGCGCCAGCAGCCAAGATTTGGGGACTACCACGAATCCCCCCACAGATACGCAGTATTTT
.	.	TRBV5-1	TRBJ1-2	CASSLDGGPNYGYTF	TGCGCCAGCAGCTTAGATGGAGGGCCTAACTATGGCTACACCTTC
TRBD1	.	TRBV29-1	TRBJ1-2	CSARGQASNYGYTF	TGCAGCGCCCGTGGACAGGCCTCTAACTATGGCTACACCTTC
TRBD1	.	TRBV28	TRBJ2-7	CASSLEGARYEQYF	TGTGCCAGCAGTTTAGAGGGGGCCCGTTACGAGCAGTACTTC
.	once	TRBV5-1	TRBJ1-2	CASSSSGSGNYGYTF	TGCGCCAGCAGCTCGTCAGGGTCCGGAAACTATGGCTACACCTTC
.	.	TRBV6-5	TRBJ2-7	CASSAPSGFEQYF	TGTGCCAGCAGTGCCCCTAGTGGGTTCGAGCAGTACTTC